The 16 T cell receptor beta chains listed next were all sequenced from one sample in a study of blood T cells in healthy people across ages. A second 7 to 11 cycle PCR used barcoded and J-beta primers. Via MiXCR, TCRdb re-called the 5' RACE reads, giving one row per CDR3 protein. The sample shows 700,000 to 950,000 distinct CDR3 sequences, 58% of them seen only once. Sequencing input: blood. The origin of the receptors is a man aged 30 to 45 in good health.

The V and J genes are TRBV29-1 and TRBJ2-7; 7 nucleotides line up with TRBD2. Looked up from germline, CDR1 is SQVTM and CDR2 is ANQGSEA. CDR3 length equals 14 residues. The trim removed 1 base at V and 3 bases at J, leaving 6 bases unmatched. Written as DNA, the CDR3 is TGCAGCGTTGAAGTAGCGGGCAGCATCTACGAGCAGTACTTC. This codes for CSVEVAGSIYEQYF.

In its sample, this clonotype was seen a few times. The rearrangement links TRBV29-1 to TRBJ2-5, with 7 bases matching TRBD1. Germline V gene data show CDR1 as SQVTM and CDR2 as ANQGSEA. CDR3 length: 12 amino acids. V lost 2 bases to trimming and J lost 4 bases; unmatched junction nucleotides: 1. DNA for the CDR3: TGCAGCGTTGAAAGGGGGCGAGAGACCCAGTACTTC. It translates to CSVERGRETQYF.

Of note for this clonotype: A much larger clone sits a single nucleotide away, making a read error possible. The gene calls are TRBV6-2 or TRBV6-3 and TRBJ1-2; D remains unclear. CDR3 length: 14 amino acids. With 6 bases removed from V and 7 bases from J, the gap between germline ends came to 18 bases. Per the germline V gene, CDR1 is MNHEY and CDR2 is SVGEGT. The CDR3 loop is CASRPRSDASGYTF. The DNA for the CDR3 is TGTGCCAGCAGACCTAGATCCGACGCAAGTGGCTACACCTTC.

The V and J genes are TRBV29-1 and TRBJ2-7; TRBD1 might be the D (6 bases). TRBJ2-5 matches the DNA end more closely, so the J call is doubtful. Germline V lookup: CDR1 SQVTM, CDR2 ANQGSEA. The CDR3 totals 12 residues. The CDR3 here is CSVHRVRETQYF. The CDR3 DNA is TGCAGCGTCCACAGGGTTCGGGAGACCCAGTACTTC.

The V gene is TRBV3-1, the J gene TRBJ2-5; D ambiguous. The DNA end favors TRBJ2-7, so the J call may be wrong. The CDR3 length is 16 residues. CDR1 is LGHDT and CDR2 is YNNKEL in the germline V gene (reference sequence). DNA of the CDR3: TGTGCCAGCAGCCAAGGGATAGGCACGAGAGGCTACGAGCAGTACTTC. This codes for CASSQGIGTRGYEQYF.

The chain has TRBV20-1 and TRBJ2-3; TRBD2 matches at 10 bases. With 3 bases clipped from V and 7 bases from J, the junction kept 16 bases outside the gene matches. Per the germline V gene, CDR1 is DFQATT and CDR2 is SNEGSKA (reference sequence). The CDR3 contains 17 residues. The chain's CDR3 is CSASPDWASGGGNTQYF. For the CDR3, the DNA is TGCAGTGCTAGCCCCGATTGGGCTAGCGGGGGAGGAAATACGCAGTATTTT.

The rearrangement uses TRBV12-3 or TRBV12-4 and TRBJ1-2; a weak D match, TRBD1 (5 bases). V gave up 1 base and J gave up 0 bases, with 12 bases separating them. This CDR3 spans 16 amino acids. CDR3 DNA sequence: TGTGCCAGCAGTTTAGGGGCGGTGACAGCTAACTATGGCTACACCTTC. Translation: CASSLGAVTANYGYTF.

The CDR3 spells CASSLLLDLGTEAFF. CDR3 coding DNA: TGTGCCAGCAGTCTTCTCCTCGACCTGGGCACTGAAGCTTTCTTT. The genes are TRBV6-1 and TRBJ1-1, with D unclear. V was shortened by 5 bases and J by 4 bases, with 17 bases between the two germline ends. This CDR3 is 15 amino acids long. The V gene's germline CDR1 is MNHNS and CDR2 SASEGT.

The CDR3 DNA follows: TGTGCCAGCAGTTGGCAGGGAGCCCTTTCACCCCTCCACTTT. Protein: CASSWQGALSPLHF. This sequence joins TRBV6-5 and TRBJ1-6, with a possible D match to TRBD1 (5 bases). Germline CDR1 and CDR2: MNHEY and SVGAGI. The V gene lost 4 bases and the J gene lost 9 bases, with 13 bases spanning the gap. CDR3 length equals 14 residues.

Remarks on this clonotype: A read error may produce the germline difference seen at one junction end. The chain uses TRBV29-1 and TRBJ2-2, with D perhaps TRBD1 (5 bases). Per germline, CDR1 SQVTM and CDR2 ANQGSEA. The CDR3 covers 13 residues. The CDR3: CSVEPGNPGELFF. For the CDR3, the DNA is TGCAGCGTTGAGCCAGGGAACCCCGGGGAGCTGTTTTTT.

This clonotype has a handful of counts. This chain uses TRBV18 with TRBJ2-7; tentatively, D is TRBD2 (7 bases). The CDR3 contains 16 residues. Germline V gene sequence: CDR1 KGHSH, CDR2 LQKENI. V was pared by 6 bases and J by 2 bases, with 20 bases between. CDR3 residues: CASSPIGGAQTYEQYF. The CDR3 coding sequence is TGTGCCAGCTCGCCAATTGGGGGGGCGCAAACCTACGAGCAGTACTTC.

The chain combines TRBV12-3 or TRBV12-4 with TRBJ2-3; no firm D call. The CDR3 extends over 13 amino acids. Deletions cut 7 bases from V and 0 bases from J, with 8 bases between. The CDR3 reads CASTASSTDTQYF. The CDR3 nucleotides read TGTGCCAGCACCGCGTCTAGCACAGATACGCAGTATTTT.

CDR3 loop: CASSQGPFTDTQYF. Written as DNA, the CDR3 is TGTGCCAGCAGCCAGGGTCCTTTCACAGATACGCAGTATTTT. The chain has TRBV7-2 and TRBJ2-3, with D maybe TRBD1 (5 bases). CDR1 and CDR2 (germline): SGHTA, FQGNSA. The CDR3 has 14 residues. Trimming took off 5 bases at V and 2 bases at J, with 11 bases between the two ends. The variable domain in full, completed from reference TRBV7-2 and TRBJ2-3, reads GAGVSQSPSNKVTEKGKDVELRCDPISGHTALYWYRQSLGQGLEFLIYFQGNSAPDKSGLPSDRFSAERTGGSVSTLTIQRTQQEDSAVYLCASSQGPFTDTQYFGPGTRLTVL.

This chain uses TRBV7-2 with TRBJ2-3; unclear D gene. The CDR3 sequence is 13 residues long. The germline CDR1 and CDR2 sequences are SGHTA and FQGNSA. Deletions cut 6 bases from V and 0 bases from J, with 7 bases between. CDR3 sequence (DNA): TGTGCCAGCAGATATACTAGCACAGATACGCAGTATTTT. It specifies CASRYTSTDTQYF. Full variable domain (rest looked up from reference TRBV7-2 and TRBJ2-3): GAGVSQSPSNKVTEKGKDVELRCDPISGHTALYWYRQSLGQGLEFLIYFQGNSAPDKSGLPSDRFSAERTGGSVSTLTIQRTQQEDSAVYLCASRYTSTDTQYFGPGTRLTVL.

This rearrangement joins TRBV28 to TRBJ1-5, with TRBD1 matching 9 bases. The junction had 4 bases not matched to a gene; V was cut back by 4 bases and J by 6 bases. The CDR3 loop spans 14 amino acids. Germline CDR1 reads MDHEN; CDR2 reads SYDVKM. This CDR3 reads CASSYTGGFQPQHF. The CDR3, as DNA: TGTGCCAGCAGTTATACAGGGGGCTTTCAGCCCCAGCATTTT.

The V call is TRBV11-2, the J call TRBJ1-6; no clear D gene. Germline values: CDR1 SGHAT, CDR2 FQNNGV. Trimming removed 8 bases at V and 7 bases at J, with 12 bases between. The CDR3 consists of 13 residues. Here the CDR3 DNA reads TGTGCCAGCGCTCTTTCCCCCAATTCACCCCTCCACTTT. It translates to CASALSPNSPLHF.